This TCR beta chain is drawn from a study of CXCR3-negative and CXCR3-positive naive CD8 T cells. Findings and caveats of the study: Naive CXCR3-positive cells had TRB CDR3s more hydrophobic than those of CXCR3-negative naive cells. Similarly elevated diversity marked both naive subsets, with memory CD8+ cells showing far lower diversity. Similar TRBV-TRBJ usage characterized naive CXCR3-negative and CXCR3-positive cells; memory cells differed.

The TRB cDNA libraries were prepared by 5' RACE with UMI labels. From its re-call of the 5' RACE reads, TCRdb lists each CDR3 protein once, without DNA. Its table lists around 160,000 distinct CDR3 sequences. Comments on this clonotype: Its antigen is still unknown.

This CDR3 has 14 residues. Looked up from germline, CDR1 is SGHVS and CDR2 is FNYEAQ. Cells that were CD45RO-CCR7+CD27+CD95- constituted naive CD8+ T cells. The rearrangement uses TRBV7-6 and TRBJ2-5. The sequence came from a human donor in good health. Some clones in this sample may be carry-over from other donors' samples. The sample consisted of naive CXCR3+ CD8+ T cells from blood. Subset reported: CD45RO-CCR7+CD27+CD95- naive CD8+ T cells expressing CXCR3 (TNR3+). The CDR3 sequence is CASSFPIRGETQYF.